The 22 T cell receptor beta chains presented below share a single source sample, sequenced in a study of spatial heterogeneity in lung cancer. Time point specified: blood at routine non-recurrence follow-up after resection. MiXCR was run by TCRdb on the 5' RACE reads, yielding one entry per CDR3 protein. The sample shows roughly 99,000 distinct CDR3 sequences, roughly a fifth of them seen only once. Sequencing used PBMCs, obtained at follow-up. The receptors were sampled from a male donor with early-stage non-small cell lung cancer.

The J gene is TRBJ1-6, the V gene TRBV20-1; 7 bases are shared with TRBD1. The CDR3 length is 13 residues. The V gene's germline CDR1 is DFQATT and CDR2 SNEGSKA (reference sequence). V shed 5 bases and J 9 bases; nucleotides not matched to a gene: 7. The CDR3 region has the DNA TGCAGTGCTCGAGGACAGGACTTTTCACCCCTCCACTTT. Translating it yields CSARGQDFSPLHF.

This clonotype has a handful of counts. The chain carries TRBV11-2 and TRBJ2-7; no reliable D call. From germline, CDR1 is SGHAT and CDR2 FQNNGV. The germline V and J ends were trimmed by 0 bases and 4 bases, with 7 bases remaining between them. CDR3 length: 13 residues. The CDR3 spells CASSLDPGYEQYF. The CDR3 nucleotides are TGTGCCAGCAGCTTAGATCCTGGGTACGAGCAGTACTTC.

This clonotype was counted a single time. V gene TRBV6-5 combines with J gene TRBJ1-6; D gene unclear. CDR3 length: 13 residues. Germline V gene lookup returns CDR1 MNHEY and CDR2 SVGAGI. V was pared by 0 bases and J by 8 bases, with 5 bases between. This CDR3 reads CASSYSRDSPLHF. The CDR3 coding sequence is TGTGCCAGCAGTTACTCAAGGGATTCACCCCTCCACTTT.

In its sample, this clonotype was seen a few times. CDR3 DNA: TGCAGTGCTAGAGCGGAGGGACAGGGGATTTGGGACCATGAGCAGTTCTTC. This gives the protein CSARAEGQGIWDHEQFF. This chain joins TRBV20-1 and TRBJ2-1, with 10 bases lining up with TRBD1. CDR1 DFQATT and CDR2 SNEGSKA come from the germline V gene (reference sequence). V dropped 1 base and J dropped 8; count of bases not matched to a gene: 14. This CDR3 spans 17 amino acids.

The V gene is TRBV9, the J gene TRBJ2-5; no clear D gene. The CDR3 runs to 15 residues. Trimming left V 0 bases short and J 1 base short, with 10 bases between. Germline CDR1 is SGDLS and CDR2 is YYNGEE. The CDR3 spells CASSVAGSPQETQYF. CDR3 nucleotide sequence: TGTGCCAGCAGCGTAGCTGGGTCACCCCAAGAGACCCAGTACTTC.

The chain recombines TRBV5-5 with TRBJ2-3, with 9 bases that match TRBD2. V was clipped by 3 bases and J by 5 bases; unmatched bases: 4. Germline CDR1 is SGHKS and CDR2 is YYEKEE (reference sequence). CDR3 length equals 14 residues. CDR3 residues: CASSSAGGRDTQYF. The CDR3, as DNA: TGTGCCAGCAGCTCTGCGGGGGGGCGAGATACGCAGTATTTT.

At least ten counts were recorded for this clonotype. The V and J genes are TRBV5-1 and TRBJ1-1, with D possibly being TRBD1 (6 bases). The CDR3 length is 15 residues. V gave up 0 bases and J gave up 5 bases, with 14 bases separating them. CDR1 is SGHRS and CDR2 is YFSETQ in the germline V gene. The CDR3, as DNA: TGCGCCAGCAGCTTGGACTCAGGGGCGGCTACTGAAGCTTTCTTT. Its translation: CASSLDSGAATEAFF.

This clonotype came up many times. The chain has TRBV5-1 and TRBJ2-5; 7 bases match TRBD1. The trim removed 3 bases at V and 4 bases at J, leaving 9 bases unmatched. Germline V gene data show CDR1 as SGHRS and CDR2 as YFSETQ. This CDR3 is built from 15 residues. CDR3 coding DNA: TGCGCCAGCAGCTCAGCAGGGGGATTCACAGAGACCCAGTACTTC. Protein product: CASSSAGGFTETQYF.

This clonotype was counted between two and nine times. The gene calls are TRBV3-1 and TRBJ2-1; the D is unclear. Germline CDR1 reads LGHDT; CDR2 reads YNNKEL (reference sequence). The V end lost 4 bases, the J end lost 6 bases, and 10 bases lay between the germline ends. There are 13 residues in the CDR3. The CDR3 region has the DNA TGTGCCAGCAGCCCCCTGCTAGGCAATGAGCAGTTCTTC. Amino acids: CASSPLLGNEQFF.

The J gene is TRBJ2-5, the V gene TRBV20-1; D possibly corresponds to TRBD1 (5 bases). V was trimmed by 6 bases and J by 3 bases, leaving 14 bases between them. The germline V gene encodes CDR1 DFQATT and CDR2 SNEGSKA (reference sequence). CDR3 size: 13 residues. CDR3 nucleotides: TGCAGTGCGTCACTGGGGCCCAAAGAGACCCAGTACTTC. The encoded protein is CSASLGPKETQYF.

By share, this clonotype counts as medium-sized (0.01 to 0.1%). The rearrangement uses TRBV12-3 or TRBV12-4 and TRBJ2-1; perhaps TRBD2 as D (5 bases). The V end lost 6 bases, the J end lost 6 bases, and 15 bases lay between the germline ends. This CDR3 region has 14 residues. This chain's CDR3 is CASSYSDLRNEQFF. CDR3 DNA sequence: TGTGCCAGCAGCTACTCGGACTTGCGCAATGAGCAGTTCTTC.

The sample holds many counts of this clonotype. The gene calls are TRBV20-1 and TRBJ1-2; the D gene is possibly TRBD1 (6 bases). Germline-derived CDR1 and CDR2 are DFQATT and SNEGSKA (reference sequence). The CDR3 sequence is 13 residues long. Between the trimmed V and J ends, which lost 0 bases and 6 bases, there was a span of 11 bases. This CDR3 is CSARDMAGDGYTF. DNA for the CDR3: TGCAGTGCTAGAGATATGGCAGGGGATGGCTACACCTTC.

This clonotype came up many times. The chain couples TRBV6-6 to TRBJ1-6; TRBD1 is a possible D gene (5 bases). V was trimmed by 5 bases and J by 6 bases, leaving 8 bases between them. This CDR3 comprises 13 residues. Germline CDR1 reads MNHNY; CDR2 reads SVGAGI (reference sequence). The CDR3 DNA reads TGTGCCAGCAGTGCAGGGTTTAATTCACCCCTCCACTTT. It translates to CASSAGFNSPLHF.

The rearrangement links TRBV3-1 to TRBJ2-3; D perhaps matches TRBD1 (6 bases). Germline values: CDR1 LGHDT, CDR2 YNNKEL (reference sequence). CDR3 length equals 16 residues. Between the trimmed V and J ends, which lost 0 bases and 0 bases, there was a span of 10 bases. CDR3 sequence reads: CASSQDAGASTDTQYF. The CDR3 DNA follows: TGTGCCAGCAGCCAAGATGCAGGGGCCAGCACAGATACGCAGTATTTT.

This clonotype turned up a few times. The chain has TRBV4-1 and TRBJ1-5; the match to TRBD1 covers 8 bases. The CDR3 has 17 residues. Trimming at V came to 1 base and at J to 2 bases, leaving 7 bases not matched to a gene. From germline, CDR1 is MGHRA and CDR2 YSYEKL. CDR3 in amino acids: CASSQGVGTGGNQPQHF. In DNA form, the CDR3 reads TGCGCCAGCAGCCAAGGGGTGGGGACAGGAGGCAATCAGCCCCAGCATTTT.

This clonotype has more than one count but fewer than ten. Relative to the germline gene, one junction end is altered; a read error may explain this. The chain couples TRBV27 to TRBJ2-6; possibly TRBD1 or TRBD2 for D (5 bases each). The CDR3 runs to 16 residues. Germline V CDR1 and CDR2: MNHEY, SMNVEV (reference sequence). The CDR3 region is CASSSRGRTGANVPTF. The CDR3 DNA is TGTGCCAGCAGTTCGAGGGGAAGAACTGGGGCCAACGTCCCGACTTTC.

The J gene is TRBJ2-3, the V gene TRBV7-9; possible D gene TRBD1, 5 bases. The V end was cut by 5 bases, the J end by 0 bases, with 18 bases between. Germline V lookup: CDR1 SEHNR, CDR2 FQNEAQ (reference sequence). The CDR3 covers 17 residues. The CDR3: CASSPLFRATSTDTQYF. The CDR3, as DNA: TGTGCCAGCAGCCCATTGTTCAGGGCGACTAGCACAGATACGCAGTATTTT. The whole variable domain, remainder taken from reference TRBV7-9 and TRBJ2-3, is DTGVSQNPRHKITKRGQNVTFRCDPISEHNRLYWYRQTLGQGPEFLTYFQNEAQLEKSRLLSDRFSAERPKGSFSTLEIQRTEQGDSAMYLCASSPLFRATSTDTQYFGPGTRLTVL.

This clonotype was detected a few times. The CDR3 region is CASRRGVAGNTIYF. In DNA form, the CDR3 reads TGTGCCAGCAGGAGGGGAGTGGCTGGAAACACCATATATTTT. The J gene is TRBJ1-3, the V gene TRBV2; D is perhaps TRBD1 (5 bases). The CDR3 is made up of 14 amino acids. The V end lost 6 bases, the J end lost 2 bases, and 11 bases lay between the germline ends. The germline gives CDR1 SNHLY, CDR2 FYNNEI.

This clonotype has a count of ten or more. The chain joins TRBV29-1 to TRBJ1-1, with D hard to call. Trimming cost V 6 bases and J 2 bases, with 10 bases left between them. The length of the CDR3 is 12 residues. Germline loops: CDR1 SQVTM, CDR2 ANQGSEA. The CDR3 sequence is CSVALGNTEAFF. CDR3 coding DNA: TGCAGCGTGGCATTGGGAAACACTGAAGCTTTCTTT.

The V gene is TRBV4-3, the J gene TRBJ1-2, with D uncertain. The CDR3 runs 15 residues. The germline V and J ends were trimmed by 0 bases and 4 bases, with 12 bases remaining between them. CDR1 and CDR2 (germline): LGHNA, YSLEER. The CDR3 spells CASSQDSEGRYGYTF. The CDR3 region has the DNA TGCGCCAGCAGCCAAGATTCAGAGGGCCGCTATGGCTACACCTTC.

The chain joins TRBV7-2 to TRBJ2-2, with a tentative D call TRBD1 (5 bases). The CDR3 length is 16 residues. Trimming pared 2 bases from V and 0 bases from J, leaving 10 bases between. CDR1 is SGHTA and CDR2 is FQGNSA in the germline V gene. The CDR3 loop is CASSLHATANTGELFF. The CDR3 DNA reads as TGTGCCAGCAGCTTACACGCGACAGCGAACACCGGGGAGCTGTTTTTT.

V usage is TRBV4-2 and J usage is TRBJ1-2; no reliable D call. The germline gives CDR1 LGHNA, CDR2 YNFKEQ. Trimming pared 0 bases from V and 2 bases from J, leaving 7 bases between. The CDR3 covers 14 residues. Here the CDR3 reads CASSQEGINYGYTF. As DNA, the CDR3 is TGTGCCAGCAGCCAAGAGGGTATAAACTATGGCTACACCTTC.